This T cell receptor beta chain was profiled in a study of OX40 agonist ivuxolimab in advanced cancers. This clone appeared a few times. Patients with a history of autoimmune disease or on systemic immunosuppression were excluded. The investigators sampled blood at baseline, at cycle 4 day 1, and at cycle 7 day 1. The repertoire was sequenced with immunoSEQ multiplex PCR; TCRdb's copy has only in-frame clones and lacks some. The sample records more than 50,000 clones, approximately 83% being singletons. Germline V gives CDR1 SQVTM, CDR2 ANQGSEA. V was shortened by 1 base and J by 5 bases, with 14 bases between the two germline ends. The CDR3 has 14 residues.

The starting material was CD4+ or CD8+ T cells sorted from blood, obtained in a trial of the OX40 agonist ivuxolimab. This rearrangement joins TRBV29-1 to TRBJ1-1, with no clear D. This TCR was recovered from an adult with an advanced solid tumor such as melanoma, head and neck, liver or kidney cancer. The CDR3 bases are TGCAGCGTTGAAGGAAGGTGGGCTGGAACTGAAGCTTTCTTT. Translation: CSVEGRWAGTEAFF.